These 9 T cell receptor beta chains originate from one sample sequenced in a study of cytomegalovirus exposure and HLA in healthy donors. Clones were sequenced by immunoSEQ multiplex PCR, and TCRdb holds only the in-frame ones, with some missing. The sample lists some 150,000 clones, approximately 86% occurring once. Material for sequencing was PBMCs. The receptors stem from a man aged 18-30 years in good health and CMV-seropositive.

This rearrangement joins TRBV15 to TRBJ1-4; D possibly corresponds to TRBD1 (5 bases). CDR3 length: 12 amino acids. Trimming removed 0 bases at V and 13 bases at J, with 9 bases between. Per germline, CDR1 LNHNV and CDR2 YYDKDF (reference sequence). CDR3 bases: TGTGCCACCAGCAGAGAGGGGGGAGGACTGTTTTTT. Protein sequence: CATSREGGGLFF.

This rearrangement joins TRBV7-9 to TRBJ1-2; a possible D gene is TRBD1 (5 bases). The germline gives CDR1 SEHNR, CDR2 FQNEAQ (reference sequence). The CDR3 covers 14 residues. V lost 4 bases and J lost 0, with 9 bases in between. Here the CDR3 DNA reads TGTGCCAGCAGCTCCCCGGGGGCTAACTATGGCTACACCTTC. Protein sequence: CASSSPGANYGYTF.

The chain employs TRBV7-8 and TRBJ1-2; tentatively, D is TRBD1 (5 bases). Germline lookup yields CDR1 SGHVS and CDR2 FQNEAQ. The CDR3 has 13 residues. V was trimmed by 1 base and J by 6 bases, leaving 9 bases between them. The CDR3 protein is CASSLGGGNGYTF. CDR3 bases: TGTGCCAGCAGCTTAGGGGGGGGAAATGGCTACACCTTC.

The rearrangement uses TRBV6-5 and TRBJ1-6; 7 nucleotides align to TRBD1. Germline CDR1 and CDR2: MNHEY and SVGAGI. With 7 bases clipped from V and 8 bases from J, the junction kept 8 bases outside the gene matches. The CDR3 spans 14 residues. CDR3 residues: CASTTGTAYSPLHF. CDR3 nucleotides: TGTGCCAGCACCACCGGGACAGCTTATTCACCCCTCCACTTT.

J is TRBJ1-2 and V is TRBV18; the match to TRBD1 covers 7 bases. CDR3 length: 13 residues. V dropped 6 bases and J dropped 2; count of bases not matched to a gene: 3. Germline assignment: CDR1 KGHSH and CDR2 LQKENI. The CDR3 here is CASSGGQNYGYTF. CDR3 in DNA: TGTGCCAGCTCGGGGGGACAGAACTATGGCTACACCTTC.

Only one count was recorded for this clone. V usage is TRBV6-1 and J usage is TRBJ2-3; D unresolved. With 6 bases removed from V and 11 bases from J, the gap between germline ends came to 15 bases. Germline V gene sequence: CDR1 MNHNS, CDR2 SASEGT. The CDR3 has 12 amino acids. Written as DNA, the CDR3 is TGTGCCAGCAGCCTTCGAACAGAGAAGCAGTATTTT. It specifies CASSLRTEKQYF.

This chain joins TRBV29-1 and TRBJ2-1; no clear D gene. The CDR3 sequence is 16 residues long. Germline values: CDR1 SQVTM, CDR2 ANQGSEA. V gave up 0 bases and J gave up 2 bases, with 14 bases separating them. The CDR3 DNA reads TGCAGCGTTGAAGATCGTGGCGGATTGACCTACAATGAGCAGTTCTTC. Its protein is CSVEDRGGLTYNEQFF.

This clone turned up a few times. As DNA, the CDR3 is TGCAGCGTAGGACAGCAGCAGTATTTT. Amino acids: CSVGQQQYF. This chain connects TRBV29-1 to TRBJ2-3; D is possibly TRBD1 (6 bases). There are 9 residues in the CDR3. With 6 bases removed from V and 11 bases from J, the gap between germline ends came to 9 bases. CDR1 and CDR2 from the germline V gene are SQVTM and ANQGSEA.

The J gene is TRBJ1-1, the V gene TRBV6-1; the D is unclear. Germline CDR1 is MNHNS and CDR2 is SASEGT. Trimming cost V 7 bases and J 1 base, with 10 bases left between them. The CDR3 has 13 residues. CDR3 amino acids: CASILTRNTEAFF. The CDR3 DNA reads TGTGCCAGCATCCTCACCAGGAACACTGAAGCTTTCTTT.